The 31 T cell receptor beta chains below were found in one sample sequenced in a study of blood T cell repertoires in COVID-19. Clones were read by immunoSEQ multiplex PCR, and TCRdb kept only the in-frame ones, dropping some. The sample yields around 47,000 clones, roughly 91% seen once. The sample consisted of peripheral blood. The receptors were sampled from a man in his forties or fifties with active COVID-19.

The DNA of the CDR3 is TGTGCCAGCAGTTACTCTGAGCGGGGGGGCGGTTACGAGCAGTACTTC. It translates to CASSYSERGGGYEQYF. The chain links TRBV6-5 to TRBJ2-7, with 10 bases aligning to TRBD2. The CDR3 runs 16 residues. CDR1 MNHEY and CDR2 SVGAGI come from the germline V gene. V was clipped by 0 bases and J by 4 bases; unmatched bases: 6.

The CDR3, as DNA: TGTGCCAGCACCGCCCCGACAGGGGGCGGCTACGAGCAGTACTTC. It encodes CASTAPTGGGYEQYF. The rearrangement joins TRBV28 to TRBJ2-7; 10 bases map to TRBD1. CDR1 MDHEN and CDR2 SYDVKM come from the germline V gene. CDR3 length equals 15 residues. Unmatched junction bases numbered 9, after V lost 7 bases and J lost 3 bases. The variable domain in full, completed from reference TRBV28 and TRBJ2-7, reads DVKVTQSSRYLVKRTGEKVFLECVQDMDHENMFWYRQDPGLGLRLIYFSYDVKMKEKGDIPEGYSVSREKKERFSLILESASTNQTSMYLCASTAPTGGGYEQYFGPGTRLTVT.

The chain links TRBV7-2 to TRBJ2-5, with 8 bases identical to TRBD2. The CDR3 runs 15 residues. In germline, CDR1 is SGHTA, CDR2 FQGNSA. V gave up 3 bases and J gave up 5 bases; unmatched junction bases: 8. DNA for the CDR3: TGTGCCAGCAGCTTGGTCCAGCGGGGGCGGGAGACCCAGTACTTC. Translating gives CASSLVQRGRETQYF.

The V call is TRBV5-6, the J call TRBJ2-7, with 9 bases fitting TRBD1. The CDR3 runs to 14 residues. From germline, CDR1 is SGHDT and CDR2 YYEEEE. J gave up 4 bases and V 7 bases, and 9 bases lay outside the gene matches. The DNA for the CDR3 is TGTGCCAGCCGCATTAGAGGACAGGGGTACGAGCAGTACTTC. Its protein is CASRIRGQGYEQYF.

The J gene is TRBJ2-5, the V gene TRBV10-3, with 9 bases that match TRBD1. The V and J ends lost 2 bases and 5 bases, in that order; junction bases with no gene match: 6. CDR1 and CDR2 (germline): ENHRY, SYGVKD. The CDR3 sequence is 15 residues long. For the CDR3, the DNA is TGTGCCATCAGTGAGCCGGGACAGGGAAGCGAGACCCAGTACTTC. Translation: CAISEPGQGSETQYF.

This clone has only one observation. This chain connects TRBV7-9 to TRBJ2-2; D might be TRBD2 (5 bases). Between the trimmed V and J ends, which lost 3 bases and 7 bases, there was a span of 18 bases. From germline, CDR1 is SEHNR and CDR2 FQNEAQ (reference sequence). This CDR3 has 16 amino acids. This CDR3 reads CASSFSEGVGVGELFF. CDR3 bases: TGTGCCAGCAGCTTTTCCGAGGGCGTCGGGGTCGGGGAGCTGTTTTTT.

V usage is TRBV7-2 and J usage is TRBJ2-5; weak D call: TRBD1 (5 bases). Germline CDR1 is SGHTA and CDR2 is FQGNSA. The CDR3 consists of 15 residues. Trimming pared 1 base from V and 4 bases from J, leaving 13 bases between. The chain's CDR3 is CASSLVGRAGETQYF. CDR3 sequence (DNA): TGTGCCAGCAGCTTAGTAGGCAGGGCTGGAGAGACCCAGTACTTC.

This clone was recorded once. The chain has TRBV29-1 and TRBJ2-7, with 7 bases fitting TRBD2. V shed 4 bases and J 7 bases; nucleotides not matched to a gene: 13. CDR3 length: 14 residues. Germline lookup yields CDR1 SQVTM and CDR2 ANQGSEA. For the CDR3, the DNA is TGCAGCGTTGGACCTAGCGGAAATTTTGGGGAGCAGTACTTC. Protein sequence: CSVGPSGNFGEQYF.

The V gene is TRBV4-1, the J gene TRBJ1-1; 8 bases match TRBD1. The CDR3 extends over 14 amino acids. Losses at the gene ends were 4 bases for V and 5 bases for J; bases not matched to a gene: 6. From germline, CDR1 is MGHRA and CDR2 YSYEKL. CDR3 bases: TGCGCCAGCAGCCTAGGACAGGGAAGGACTGAAGCTTTCTTT. This encodes CASSLGQGRTEAFF.

V usage is TRBV18 and J usage is TRBJ1-1, with D tentatively TRBD1 (6 bases). Germline assignment: CDR1 KGHSH and CDR2 LQKENI. The V gene lost 1 base and the J gene lost 4 bases, with 19 bases spanning the gap. This CDR3 region has 17 residues. Here the CDR3 reads CASSPQRGGAFGTEAFF. CDR3 nucleotide sequence: TGTGCCAGCTCACCACAGAGGGGGGGGGCGTTTGGCACTGAAGCTTTCTTT. The full variable domain, in which reference TRBV18 and TRBJ1-1 provide the parts outside the CDR3, is NAGVMQNPRHLVRRRGQEARLRCSPMKGHSHVYWYRQLPEEGLKFMVYLQKENIIDESGMPKERFSAEFPKEGPSILRIQQVVRGDSAAYFCASSPQRGGAFGTEAFFGQGTRLTVV.

The chain joins TRBV3-1 (or the pseudogene TRBV3-2) to TRBJ2-3; 14 positions agree with TRBD2. Per the germline V gene, CDR1 is LGHDT and CDR2 is YNNKEL (reference sequence). There are 17 residues in the CDR3. Trimming at V came to 4 bases and at J to 7 bases, leaving 10 bases not matched to a gene. This CDR3 is CASSLGTSGGFVNTQYF. The CDR3 DNA is TGTGCCAGCAGCCTCGGGACTAGCGGGGGTTTCGTCAATACGCAGTATTTT.

This clone was found once. Other DNA variants within this sample encode the same CDR3. This rearrangement joins TRBV5-1 to TRBJ1-4, with 7 nucleotides matching TRBD1. V lost 3 bases, J lost 7 bases, and 6 bases stayed unmatched. The V gene's germline CDR1 is SGHRS and CDR2 YFSETQ. This CDR3 contains 14 residues. This CDR3 is CASSSTGSSEKLFF. CDR3 coding DNA: TGCGCCAGCAGCTCGACAGGGAGTAGTGAAAAACTGTTTTTT.

The gene calls are TRBV27 and TRBJ1-2; 8 bases line up with TRBD1. Germline V gene data show CDR1 as MNHEY and CDR2 as SMNVEV (reference sequence). V gave up 6 bases and J gave up 4 bases; unmatched junction bases: 7. This CDR3 comprises 14 residues. The CDR3 bases are TGTGCCAGCAGCAAGGACAGGGAAGGCTATGGCTACACCTTC. This translates into CASSKDREGYGYTF.

The chain joins TRBV25-1 to TRBJ2-1, with TRBD2 matching 9 bases. The CDR3 runs 16 residues. Germline V gives CDR1 MGHDK, CDR2 SYGVNS. After removal of 5 bases from V and 7 bases from J, the junction contained 12 bases not matched to a gene. The CDR3 DNA reads as TGTGCCAGCAGTTTACTTAGCGGGAGTATACGTAATGAGCAGTTCTTC. Amino acid sequence: CASSLLSGSIRNEQFF.

The chain carries TRBV30 and TRBJ2-1, with no clear D. V lost 0 bases and J 9 bases, leaving 15 bases between the germline ends. Germline V gives CDR1 GTSNPN, CDR2 SVGIG (reference sequence). The CDR3 totals 14 residues. The chain's CDR3 is CAWSVVRSRSEQFF. Written as DNA, the CDR3 is TGTGCCTGGAGTGTAGTTCGGTCACGGAGTGAGCAGTTCTTC.

The chain couples TRBV5-1 to TRBJ2-5; TRBD1 matches at 11 bases. With 5 bases clipped from V and 4 bases from J, the junction kept 4 bases outside the gene matches. CDR3 length: 14 amino acids. Germline CDR1 reads SGHRS; CDR2 reads YFSETQ. In DNA form, the CDR3 reads TGCGCCAGCAGGCCCGGGACAGGGGGAGAGACCCAGTACTTC. It codes for CASRPGTGGETQYF.

This clone was seen only a few times. The genes are TRBV6-1 and TRBJ1-4; D not resolved. This CDR3 is 15 amino acids long. Germline CDR1 reads MNHNS; CDR2 reads SASEGT. The ends were cut back, 1 base at V and 13 bases at J, with 19 bases in the middle. The CDR3 coding sequence is TGTGCCAGCAGTGAAGGTGGCCTAGAGGTTTGGAGACTGTTTTTT. It translates to CASSEGGLEVWRLFF.

The V call is TRBV18, the J call TRBJ2-5; D perhaps matches TRBD2 (5 bases). Per the germline V gene, CDR1 is KGHSH and CDR2 is LQKENI. V lost 6 bases and J 2 bases, leaving 16 bases between the germline ends. This CDR3 has 15 amino acids. The CDR3: CASSTTSGEQETQYF. As DNA, the CDR3 is TGTGCCAGCTCCACAACGTCCGGGGAGCAAGAGACCCAGTACTTC.

The rearrangement links TRBV28 to TRBJ1-1; D is uncertain. Germline V gene data show CDR1 as MDHEN and CDR2 as SYDVKM. Trimming left V 7 bases short and J 4 bases short, with 10 bases between. The CDR3 is 12 residues long. The CDR3 DNA reads TGTGCCAGCAAGCGCGGGAGCACTGAAGCTTTCTTT. Residues: CASKRGSTEAFF.

The chain employs TRBV5-1 and TRBJ2-2; TRBD1 matches 12 bases. The CDR3 spans 19 residues. J gave up 3 bases and V 2 bases, and 11 bases lay outside the gene matches. Germline loops: CDR1 SGHRS, CDR2 YFSETQ. The DNA for the CDR3 is TGCGCCAGCAGCTTAGAAACCGGGACAGGGGGCGCGGACACCGGGGAGCTGTTTTTT. Amino acids: CASSLETGTGGADTGELFF.

The chain joins TRBV7-2 to TRBJ2-1, with TRBD2 identical over 15 bases. Trimming cost V 1 base and J 7 bases; bases outside gene matches: 11. The CDR3 extends over 19 amino acids. From germline, CDR1 is SGHTA and CDR2 FQGNSA. In nucleotides, the CDR3 is TGTGCCAGCAGCTTAGTAGTAGGGGGGACTAGCGGGAGGTGGAATGAGCAGTTCTTC. Protein: CASSLVVGGTSGRWNEQFF.

Of note for this clone: The junction shows a germline mismatch at one end, possibly a read error. The identical CDR3 is also encoded by other nucleotide sequences in the sample. V usage is TRBV5-1 and J usage is TRBJ1-2, with D tentatively TRBD1 (5 bases). This CDR3 is 13 amino acids long. CDR1 is SGHRS and CDR2 is YFSETQ in the germline V gene. CDR3 coding DNA: TGCCCCAGCAGGTCCGGGGGGGGCTATGGCTACACCTTC. Protein sequence: CPSRSGGGYGYTF.

This chain joins TRBV14 and TRBJ2-7, with TRBD2 identical over 7 bases. V lost 3 bases to trimming and J lost 0 bases; unmatched junction nucleotides: 11. CDR3 length: 17 amino acids. Looked up from germline, CDR1 is SGHDN and CDR2 is FVKESK. CDR3: CASSQGTLTSSSYEQYF. CDR3 in DNA: TGTGCCAGCAGCCAGGGGACCCTGACTAGCAGCTCCTACGAGCAGTACTTC.

This chain joins TRBV11-2 and TRBJ2-7, with 12 bases that match TRBD2. The CDR3 runs 14 residues. J gave up 3 bases and V 5 bases, and 2 bases lay outside the gene matches. CDR1 is SGHAT, CDR2 FQNNGV, per germline. The CDR3, as DNA: TGTGCCAGCAGCAAGGGACTAGCGGGCTACGAGCAGTACTTC. Protein: CASSKGLAGYEQYF.

J is TRBJ2-2 and V is TRBV18, with 10 bases matching TRBD2. This CDR3 is 17 amino acids long. The ends lost 6 bases at V and 4 bases at J; junction bases unmatched: 11. Germline loops: CDR1 KGHSH, CDR2 LQKENI. CDR3 amino acids: CASSPGLAMLGTGELFF. The CDR3 region has the DNA TGTGCCAGCTCGCCGGGACTAGCGATGTTGGGCACCGGGGAGCTGTTTTTT.

The chain carries TRBV9 and TRBJ2-5, with TRBD1 matching over 11 bases. This CDR3 comprises 15 residues. CDR1 SGDLS and CDR2 YYNGEE come from the germline V gene. V lost 0 bases to trimming and J lost 7 bases; unmatched junction nucleotides: 5. Here the CDR3 DNA reads TGTGCCAGCAGCGTAGCCGTCGGGACAGGGGGGACCCAGTACTTC. It specifies CASSVAVGTGGTQYF.

This clone was detected only a few times. J is TRBJ2-7 and V is TRBV2; D ambiguous. Trimming left V 2 bases short and J 4 bases short, with 9 bases between. The CDR3 sequence is 13 residues long. Germline lookup yields CDR1 SNHLY and CDR2 FYNNEI. CDR3: CASSEPFRYEQYF. CDR3 DNA: TGTGCCAGCAGTGAACCCTTTAGATACGAGCAGTACTTC.

V is TRBV21-1 and J is TRBJ2-7; the table's D call TRBD1 went unverified against the DNA. TRBV21-1 is deemed a pseudogene. The CDR3 consists of 16 residues. CDR3 bases: TGTGCCAGCAGCAATTTTACCAGGGGCCCCCGCTACGAGCAGTACTTC. Amino acid sequence: CASSNFTRGPRYEQYF.

On this clone: This same CDR3 is encoded by further DNA sequences in the sample. The chain employs TRBV28 and TRBJ1-1; D may be TRBD1 (6 bases). The CDR3 covers 14 residues. In germline, CDR1 is MDHEN, CDR2 SYDVKM. The V end was cut by 5 bases, the J end by 5 bases, with 15 bases between. CDR3 in amino acids: CASSPTGGGTEAFF. CDR3 nucleotide sequence: TGTGCCAGCAGTCCGACAGGTGGTGGGACTGAAGCTTTCTTT.

This clone has only one observation. The rearrangement links TRBV4-1 to TRBJ1-1; no firm D call. This CDR3 is 13 amino acids long. Looked up from germline, CDR1 is MGHRA and CDR2 is YSYEKL. The ends were cut back, 3 bases at V and 1 base at J, with 6 bases in the middle. The DNA for the CDR3 is TGCGCCAGCAGCCACCCCAGGAACACTGAAGCTTTCTTT. This codes for CASSHPRNTEAFF.

V and J are TRBV6-5 and TRBJ2-7; 7 nucleotides agree with TRBD2. The CDR3 has 14 amino acids. V shed 5 bases and J 0 bases; nucleotides not matched to a gene: 4. The germline gives CDR1 MNHEY, CDR2 SVGAGI. CDR3 protein: CASSNSGYSYEQYF. Here the CDR3 DNA reads TGTGCCAGCAGTAATAGCGGGTACTCCTACGAGCAGTACTTC.